The sequence of this TCR beta chain was determined in a study of cytomegalovirus exposure and HLA in healthy donors. Study-wide results and caveats: A later analysis by the authors found several of the most significant clusters apparently linked to common viral pathogens.

Germline trimming cut 0 bases from V and 6 bases from J; bases unmatched to any gene: 3. The germline V gene encodes CDR1 SGHVS and CDR2 FNYEAQ. This CDR3 contains 14 residues. The study ran its PCR with 60 Vbeta and 13 Jbeta primers. Profiled with immunoSEQ multiplex PCR; TCRdb holds only in-frame clones, not every one. In the table there are about 120,000 clones, about three quarters of which are singletons. As to this clone: What it recognizes is unknown.

Sequencing was done on a sample of PBMCs. This chain uses TRBV7-6 with TRBJ2-7; 9 bases agree with TRBD1. The sequence was collected from a female donor in good health and CMV-seronegative. The CDR3 spells CASSLAGQGAEQYF. The DNA of the CDR3 is TGTGCCAGCAGCTTAGCGGGACAGGGTGCCGAGCAGTACTTC.